This T cell receptor (beta chain) was identified in a study of blood T cell repertoires in COVID-19. Study as a whole: Some COVID-19 samples were acute and others convalescent; all came from the United States, Italy and Spain. Sources were T cells, B-cell-depleted T cells, or PBMCs; the material itself was cDNA or gDNA.

In the study's own analysis: Nucleated cell counts were estimated from reference gene primer amplification. Profiling relied on immunoSEQ multiplex PCR, and the TCRdb table lists in-frame clones only, not all of them. The V and J calls and clone size come from that table; D and trimming were worked out from the DNA. This sample yields more than 95,000 clones, of which just over 85% are seen a single time; 13% belongs to the top ten. Deletions cut 3 bases from V and 8 bases from J, with 10 bases between. The V gene's germline CDR1 is LGHDT and CDR2 YNNKEL (reference sequence). The CDR3 runs to 12 residues.

This clonotype originated in a woman aged 55 to 70 in a cohort sampled during active or convalescent COVID-19. Sequencing was performed on peripheral blood. V is TRBV3-1 (or the pseudogene TRBV3-2) and J is TRBJ1-2; D not certain. CDR3 coding DNA: TGTGCCAGCAGCCACGGAGGTGACGGCTACACCTTC. This sequence encodes CASSHGGDGYTF.